The sequence of this T cell receptor beta chain was determined in a study of PD-1 blockade in classical Hodgkin lymphoma. General study points: According to reports, newly diagnosed patients had lower baseline TCR diversity than healthy donors, and relapsed/refractory patients had lower baseline TCR diversity still.

Sequenced by immunoSEQ multiplex PCR; TCRdb stores in-frame clones only, minus some. The sample includes some 110,000 clones, over 85% seen only once; the top ten take over 15%. Germline V lookup: CDR1 MGHDK, CDR2 SYGVNS. CDR3 length: 18 amino acids. Unmatched junction bases numbered 14, after V lost 4 bases and J lost 4 bases. The time point is: cycle 4 day 1 (C4D1), after 6 weeks of nivolumab. Relapses following autologous stem cell transplantation were seen in all patients, with brentuximab vedotin exposure varying. With respect to this clone: Its antigen is still unknown. Other DNA variants within this sample encode the same CDR3.

The sequences come from peripheral blood mononuclear cells (PBMCs), collected before the fourth cycle of nivolumab. This rearrangement joins TRBV25-1 to TRBJ2-2; 8 nucleotides line up with TRBD2. The receptor comes from a human donor with classical Hodgkin lymphoma. DNA for the CDR3: TGTGCCAGCAGTGTTATTAGCGGGATAGGGGTTGGCACCGGGGAGCTGTTTTTT. This gives the protein CASSVISGIGVGTGELFF.